This T cell receptor (beta chain) originates from a study of cytomegalovirus exposure and HLA in healthy donors. For the study at large: Unique TCRs from HLA-typed donors, 70 million to 100 million of them, were held in an early data release. Regarding the study as a whole: TCR beta sequences reportedly predicted most subjects' HLA-A and HLA-B alleles accurately. Common viral pathogens were later found to be apparently linked to several of the most significant clusters.

The CDR3 spans 14 residues. The V end lost 8 bases, the J end lost 9 bases, and 23 bases lay between the germline ends. Germline assignment: CDR1 SGHNT and CDR2 YYREEE (reference sequence). About this clone: Its antigen remains unidentified. Other DNA sequences in the same sample also yield this CDR3.

PCR used 60 Vbeta primers and 13 Jbeta primers. Here immunoSEQ multiplex PCR was the method, and the copy in TCRdb shows in-frame clones only, minus some. The table lists approximately 210,000 clones, around four fifths of them singletons, with approximately 1.1% in the top ten. The chain recombines TRBV5-4 with TRBJ2-5, with D tentatively TRBD2 (6 bases). The origin of this receptor is a woman between 40 and 55 years old in good health and CMV-seronegative. Sequenced input: PBMCs. CDR3 sequence: CASSTSGDPGAQYF. CDR3 nucleotides: TGTGCCAGTAGTACCTCCGGGGACCCGGGGGCCCAGTACTTC.